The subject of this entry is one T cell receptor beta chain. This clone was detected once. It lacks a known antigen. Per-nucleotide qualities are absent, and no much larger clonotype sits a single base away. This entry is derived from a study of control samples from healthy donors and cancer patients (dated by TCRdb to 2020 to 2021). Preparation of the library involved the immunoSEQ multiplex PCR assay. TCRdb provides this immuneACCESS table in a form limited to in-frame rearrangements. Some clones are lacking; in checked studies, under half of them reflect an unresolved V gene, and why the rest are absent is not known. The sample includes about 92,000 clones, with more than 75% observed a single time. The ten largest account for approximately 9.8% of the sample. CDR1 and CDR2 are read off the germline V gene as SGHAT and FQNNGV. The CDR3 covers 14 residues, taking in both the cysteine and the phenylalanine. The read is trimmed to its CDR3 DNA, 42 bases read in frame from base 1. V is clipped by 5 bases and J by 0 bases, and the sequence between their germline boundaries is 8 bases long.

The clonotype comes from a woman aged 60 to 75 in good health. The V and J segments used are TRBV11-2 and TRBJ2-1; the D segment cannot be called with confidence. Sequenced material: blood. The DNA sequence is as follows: TGTGCCAGCAGCCCTCAGTCCTCCTACAATGAGCAGTTCTTC. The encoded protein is CASSPQSSYNEQFF.